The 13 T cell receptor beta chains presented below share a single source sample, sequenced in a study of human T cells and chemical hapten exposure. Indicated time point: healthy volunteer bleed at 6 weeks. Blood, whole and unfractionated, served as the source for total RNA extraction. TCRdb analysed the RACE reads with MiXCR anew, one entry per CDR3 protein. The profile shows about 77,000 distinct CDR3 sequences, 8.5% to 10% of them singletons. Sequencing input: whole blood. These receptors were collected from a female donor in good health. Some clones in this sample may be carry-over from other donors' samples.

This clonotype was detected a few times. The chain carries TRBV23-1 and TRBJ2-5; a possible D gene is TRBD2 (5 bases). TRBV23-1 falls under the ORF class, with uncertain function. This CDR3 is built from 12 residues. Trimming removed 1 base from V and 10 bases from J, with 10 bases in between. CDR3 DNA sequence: TGCGCCAGCAGTCAATTCGGCCGGGGCCAGTACTTC. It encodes CASSQFGRGQYF.

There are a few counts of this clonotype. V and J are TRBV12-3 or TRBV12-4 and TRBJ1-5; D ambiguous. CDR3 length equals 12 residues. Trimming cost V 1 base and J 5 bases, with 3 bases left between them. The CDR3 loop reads CASSLGHQPQHF. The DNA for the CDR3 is TGTGCCAGCAGTTTAGGGCATCAGCCCCAGCATTTT.

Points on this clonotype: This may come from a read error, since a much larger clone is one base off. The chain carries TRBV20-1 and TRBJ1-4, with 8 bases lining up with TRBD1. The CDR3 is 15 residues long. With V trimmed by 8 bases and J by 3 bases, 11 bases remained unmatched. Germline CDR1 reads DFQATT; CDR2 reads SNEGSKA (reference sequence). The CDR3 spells CSTNNRGLANEKLFF. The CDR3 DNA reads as TGCAGTACAAATAACAGGGGGTTGGCTAATGAAAAACTGTTTTTT.

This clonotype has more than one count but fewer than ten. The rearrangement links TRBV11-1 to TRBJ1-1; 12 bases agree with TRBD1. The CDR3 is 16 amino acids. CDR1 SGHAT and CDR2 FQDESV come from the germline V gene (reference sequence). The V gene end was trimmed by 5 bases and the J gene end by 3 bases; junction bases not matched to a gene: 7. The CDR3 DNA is TGTGCCAGCAGCAACCGGGACAGGGGGCAGGACACTGAAGCTTTCTTT. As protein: CASSNRDRGQDTEAFF.

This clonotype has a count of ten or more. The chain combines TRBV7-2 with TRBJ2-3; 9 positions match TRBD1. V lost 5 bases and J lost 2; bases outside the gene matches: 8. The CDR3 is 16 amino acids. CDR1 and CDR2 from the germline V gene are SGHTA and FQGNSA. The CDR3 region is CASSKRTGAVTDTQYF. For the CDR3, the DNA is TGTGCCAGCAGCAAAAGGACAGGGGCCGTCACAGATACGCAGTATTTT. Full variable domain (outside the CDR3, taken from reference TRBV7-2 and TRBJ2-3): GAGVSQSPSNKVTEKGKDVELRCDPISGHTALYWYRQSLGQGLEFLIYFQGNSAPDKSGLPSDRFSAERTGGSVSTLTIQRTQQEDSAVYLCASSKRTGAVTDTQYFGPGTRLTVL.

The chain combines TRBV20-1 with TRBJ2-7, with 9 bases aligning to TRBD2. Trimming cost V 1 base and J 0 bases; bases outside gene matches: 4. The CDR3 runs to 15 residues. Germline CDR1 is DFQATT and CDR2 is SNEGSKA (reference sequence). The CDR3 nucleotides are TGCAGTGCTAGAGCTCATAGCGGGGGCTCCTACGAGCAGTACTTC. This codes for CSARAHSGGSYEQYF.

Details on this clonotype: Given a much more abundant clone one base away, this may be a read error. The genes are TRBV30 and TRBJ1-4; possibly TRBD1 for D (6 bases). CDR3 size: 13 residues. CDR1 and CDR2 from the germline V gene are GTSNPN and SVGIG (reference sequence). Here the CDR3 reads CVWRGDGNEKLFF. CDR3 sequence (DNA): TGTGTCTGGAGGGGGGACGGGAATGAAAAACTGTTTTTT. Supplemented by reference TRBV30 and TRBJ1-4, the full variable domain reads SQTIHQWPATLVQPVGSPLSLECTVEGTSNPNLYWYRQAAGRGLQLLFYSVGIGQISSEVPQNLSASRPQDRQFILSSKKLLLSDSGFYLCVWRGDGNEKLFFGSGTQLSVL.

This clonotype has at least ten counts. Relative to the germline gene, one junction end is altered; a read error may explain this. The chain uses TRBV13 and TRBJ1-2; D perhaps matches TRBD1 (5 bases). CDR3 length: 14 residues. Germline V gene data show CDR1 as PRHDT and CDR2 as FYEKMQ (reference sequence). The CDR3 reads CATSPVGANYGYTF. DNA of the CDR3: TGTGCCACCAGCCCAGTCGGGGCAAACTATGGCTACACCTTC. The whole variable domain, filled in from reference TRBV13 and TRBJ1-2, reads AAGVIQSPRHLIKEKRETATLKCYPIPRHDTVYWYQQGPGQDPQFLISFYEKMQSDKGSIPDRFSAQQFSDYHSELNMSSLELGDSALYFCATSPVGANYGYTFGSGTRLTVV.

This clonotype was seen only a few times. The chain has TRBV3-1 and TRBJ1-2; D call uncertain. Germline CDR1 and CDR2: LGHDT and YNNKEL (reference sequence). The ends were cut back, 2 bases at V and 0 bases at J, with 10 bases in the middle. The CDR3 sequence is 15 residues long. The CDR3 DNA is TGTGCCAGCAGCCAAATGGGTGAGCCTAACTATGGCTACACCTTC. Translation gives CASSQMGEPNYGYTF. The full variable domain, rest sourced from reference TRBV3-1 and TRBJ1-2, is DTAVSQTPKYLVTQMGNDKSIKCEQNLGHDTMYWYKQDSKKFLKIMFSYNNKELIINETVPNRFSPKSPDKAHLNLHINSLELGDSAVYFCASSQMGEPNYGYTFGSGTRLTVV.

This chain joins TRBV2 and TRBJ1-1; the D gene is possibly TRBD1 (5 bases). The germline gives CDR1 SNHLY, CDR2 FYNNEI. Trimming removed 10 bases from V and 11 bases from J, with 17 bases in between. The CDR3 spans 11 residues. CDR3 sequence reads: CATWGRTPAFF. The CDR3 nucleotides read TGTGCCACCTGGGGACGGACACCCGCTTTCTTT.

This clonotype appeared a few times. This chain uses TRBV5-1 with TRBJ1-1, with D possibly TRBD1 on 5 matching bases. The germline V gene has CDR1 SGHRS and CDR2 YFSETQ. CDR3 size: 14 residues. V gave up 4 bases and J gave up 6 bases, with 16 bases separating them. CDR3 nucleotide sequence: TGCGCCAGCAGCCCCGGGGACGGATTGGCTGAAGCTTTCTTT. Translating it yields CASSPGDGLAEAFF.

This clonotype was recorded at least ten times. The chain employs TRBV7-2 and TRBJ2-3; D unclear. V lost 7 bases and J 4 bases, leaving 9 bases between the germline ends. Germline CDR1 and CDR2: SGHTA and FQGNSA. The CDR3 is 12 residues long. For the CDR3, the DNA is TGTGCCAGCACCCGAACCCCAGATACGCAGTATTTT. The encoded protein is CASTRTPDTQYF. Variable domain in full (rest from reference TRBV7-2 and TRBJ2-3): GAGVSQSPSNKVTEKGKDVELRCDPISGHTALYWYRQSLGQGLEFLIYFQGNSAPDKSGLPSDRFSAERTGGSVSTLTIQRTQQEDSAVYLCASTRTPDTQYFGPGTRLTVL.

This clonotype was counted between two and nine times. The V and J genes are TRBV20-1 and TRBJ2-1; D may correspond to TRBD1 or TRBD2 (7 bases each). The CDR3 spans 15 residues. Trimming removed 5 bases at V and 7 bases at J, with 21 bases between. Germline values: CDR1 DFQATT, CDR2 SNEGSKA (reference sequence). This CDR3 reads CSAQGGTVASNEQFF. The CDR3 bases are TGCAGTGCTCAGGGGGGGACAGTTGCATCTAATGAGCAGTTCTTC.